This paragraph reports one TCR beta chain. Its target is unknown. The data are from a study of T cell repertoires in cytomegalovirus infection. Looking at the study overall: CMV epitopes that were recently identified and HLA-C-restricted were used alongside well-studied HLA-B-restricted ones. Evidence of both CMV infection and a matching HLA type came from public TCR beta signatures. Study-wide findings and caveats: HLA-C-restricted, CMV-specific TCR beta clonotypes were dominant ex vivo. Summed frequency of public TCR beta families distinguished CMV carriers with the relevant HLA.

From the reads, TCRdb called clonotypes with MiXCR, one entry per CDR3 protein. The profile covers approximately 270,000 distinct CDR3 sequences, with under 25% appearing a single time and roughly 19% taken by the ten largest. Germline V gene sequence: CDR1 GTSNPN, CDR2 SVGIG (reference sequence). This CDR3 region has 13 residues. Trimming pared 2 bases from V and 1 base from J, leaving 8 bases between. This sequence originates from a human donor in good health (CMV status not recorded). Some clones in this sample may be carry-over from other donors' samples. The rearrangement links TRBV30 to TRBJ1-1, with D perhaps matching TRBD1 (6 bases). Specimen: cultured PBMCs, collected from culture after CMV antigen stimulation. The chain's CDR3 is CAWSRRGNTEAFF. CDR3 DNA sequence: TGTGCCTGGAGTCGCAGGGGGAACACTGAAGCTTTCTTT.